These 8 T cell receptor beta chains were sequenced from one sample in a study of tumor and adjacent non-tumor tissue in lung cancer. The library came from three nested PCR rounds adapted from ARM-PCR protocols. TCRdb re-called the multiplex PCR reads with MiXCR, one entry per CDR3 protein. The table lists around 60,000 distinct CDR3 sequences, 61% of them singletons, with more than 30% in the top ten. The template was RNA from unsorted bulk tissue. Distant lung tissue was collected more than 3 cm away from the tumor edge. Source material: distant non-tumor lung tissue. These receptors were obtained from a man aged 70-80 years with non-small cell lung cancer.

This clonotype was seen a handful of times. One base away lies a much larger clone, so this may be a sequencing read error. No conserved phenylalanine or tryptophan ends this CDR3, so it is likely a read error. This chain uses TRBV6-2 or TRBV6-3 with TRBJ2-7; no reliable D call. CDR1 and CDR2 from the germline V gene are MNHEY and SVGEGT. The CDR3 loop spans 13 amino acids. Between the trimmed V and J ends, which lost 6 bases and 3 bases, there was a span of 12 bases. CDR3 amino acids: CASRQLMGYEQYL. The CDR3 nucleotides are TGTGCCAGCAGACAACTCATGGGCTACGAGCAGTACCTC.

On this clonotype: Compared with germline, one end of the junction differs, possibly owing to a read error. V gene TRBV5-6 combines with J gene TRBJ1-6; D remains unclear. This CDR3 has 13 amino acids. Germline V lookup: CDR1 SGHDT, CDR2 YYEEEE. CDR3 sequence: CASSLWRNSPLHF. The CDR3 DNA follows: TGTGCCAGCAGCTTGTGGCGGAATTCACCACTCCACTTT.

This clonotype was detected once. The chain combines TRBV7-9 with TRBJ2-5; 11 nucleotides align to TRBD2. Germline CDR1 is SEHNR and CDR2 is FQNEAQ (reference sequence). The CDR3 totals 17 residues. V was clipped by 1 base and J by 2 bases; unmatched bases: 6. The CDR3 reads CASSLGVTSGIQETQYF. In DNA, the CDR3 is TGTGCCAGCAGCTTAGGTGTGACTAGCGGGATTCAAGAGACCCAGTACTTC.

Comment on this clonotype: Without the conserved terminal phenylalanine or tryptophan, this CDR3 likely stems from a read error. This chain joins TRBV5-4 and TRBJ2-1; TRBD1 might be the D (7 bases). CDR1 is SGHNT, CDR2 YYREEE, per germline (reference sequence). The CDR3 loop spans 15 amino acids. The CDR3 DNA sequence: TGTACTAGCAGCGCACAGGGGTATATGGGACAGCAACAGTTCTTA. This gives the protein CTSSAQGYMGQQQFL.

This clonotype showed up just once. This sequence joins TRBV25-1 and TRBJ1-3; 9 positions match TRBD1. There are 16 residues in the CDR3. Germline CDR1 MGHDK, CDR2 SYGVNS. The V and J ends lost 1 base and 5 bases, in that order; junction bases with no gene match: 6. The CDR3 bases are TGTGCCAGCAGTGAATGGGCCGACAGGGGGAGAAACACCATATATTTT. It codes for CASSEWADRGRNTIYF.

Turning to this clonotype: One end of the junction varies from germline; a read error may be responsible. The chain joins TRBV11-1 to TRBJ2-1, with D tentatively TRBD1 (6 bases). Germline loops: CDR1 SGHAT, CDR2 FQDESV (reference sequence). The CDR3 has 14 amino acids. CDR3 sequence: CASSPRSGVDEQFF. The CDR3 region has the DNA TGTGCAAGCAGCCCTCGGTCAGGGGTGGATGAGCAGTTCTTC.

A remark on this clonotype: Lacking the conserved final phenylalanine or tryptophan, this CDR3 likely reflects a read error. It is unclear where the CDR3 begins or ends on the DNA, so no DNA is shown, and the CDR3 is as TCRdb lists it. The rearrangement uses TRBV12-3 or TRBV12-4 and TRBJ1-2. Ends included, the CDR3 has 13 residues. The CDR3 here is CASMRNGGPWIAI.

Worth noting for this clonotype: In this CDR3 the conserved last residue, phenylalanine or tryptophan, is missing, so a read error is likely. The chain recombines TRBV4-1 with TRBJ2-7; TRBD2 might be the D (5 bases). The CDR3 loop spans 16 amino acids. From germline, CDR1 is MGHRA and CDR2 YSYEKL. V lost 1 base and J 4 bases, leaving 17 bases between the germline ends. CDR3 DNA: TGCGCCAGCAGCCAAGGGGCGGGCCAGACTACATACGAGCAGTACCTC. Translation gives CASSQGAGQTTYEQYL.